This TCR beta chain was recovered during a study of CD8+ T cells in alopecia areata. Germline CDR1 MGHRA, CDR2 YSYEKL. This CDR3 is 15 amino acids long. V shed 0 bases and J shed 5 bases, with 13 bases lying between them. In each case, RNA was isolated and then reverse transcribed into cDNA as the sequencing template. Clones were sequenced by immunoSEQ multiplex PCR, and TCRdb holds only the in-frame ones, with some missing. The repertoire consists of around 270,000 clones, with 58% occurring once and the leading ten covering more than 1.5%. The treatment is: oral pan-JAK inhibitor, 5-10 mg twice daily. This clone was recorded a few times.

This specimen was CD4+ T cells sorted from blood, taken at week 24, from a patient treated with tofacitinib. The genes are TRBV4-1 and TRBJ2-5; D is unresolved. This clonotype originated in a human donor with alopecia areata. CDR3 loop: CASSQDSVQVETQYF. As DNA, the CDR3 is TGCGCCAGCAGCCAAGATAGTGTCCAGGTCGAGACCCAGTACTTC.